The 22 T cell receptor beta chains listed next were all sequenced from one sample in a study of response to subunit inactivated influenza vaccine. TCRdb re-derived calls from the RT-PCR reads in MiXCR, one entry per CDR3 protein. This sample has 500,000 to 700,000 distinct CDR3 sequences, with approximately 20% found just once. This sample also appeared in a second study, on T cells expressing NK-cell markers. This second report adds: 5'RACE template switching with UMIs generated TCR beta cDNA.

The material sequenced was CD4+ T cells sorted from PBMCs, taken approximately 12 days after vaccination. All receptors come from a man aged 45 to 65 who received an inactivated influenza vaccine.

The sample holds a few counts of this clonotype. The J gene is TRBJ2-3, the V gene TRBV6-2 or TRBV6-3; maybe TRBD2 (5 bases). V was pared by 2 bases and J by 5 bases, with 11 bases between. This CDR3 spans 14 amino acids. CDR1 and CDR2 (germline): MNHEY, SVGEGT. The CDR3 DNA reads as TGTGCCAGCAGTTACGTTAAGGGAGAAGATACGCAGTATTTT. It yields the protein CASSYVKGEDTQYF.

This clonotype has just a few counts. This chain uses TRBV5-5 with TRBJ2-1, with TRBD2 matching 8 bases. The CDR3 consists of 13 residues. Germline V gene data show CDR1 as SGHKS and CDR2 as YYEKEE (reference sequence). With 4 bases clipped from V and 8 bases from J, the junction kept 5 bases outside the gene matches. The CDR3 DNA reads as TGTGCCAGCAGCCCCCGGGGGGGCGATGAGCAGTTCTTC. Protein sequence: CASSPRGGDEQFF.

This clonotype was seen only a few times. The rearrangement joins TRBV7-2 to TRBJ2-3; weak D call: TRBD2 (6 bases). CDR1 and CDR2 (germline): SGHTA, FQGNSA. This CDR3 contains 17 residues. The V end was cut by 5 bases, the J end by 0 bases, with 18 bases between. The CDR3 protein is CASSPYPPGTSTDTQYF. In DNA form, the CDR3 reads TGTGCCAGCAGCCCCTATCCACCGGGGACTAGCACAGATACGCAGTATTTT.

This clonotype was picked up many times. The genes are TRBV14 and TRBJ1-2; D ambiguous. V lost 1 base, J lost 4 bases, and 13 bases lay in between. Germline CDR1 and CDR2: SGHDN and FVKESK. The CDR3 consists of 15 residues. DNA of the CDR3: TGTGCCAGCAGCCAAGGAGACACTTATGCCTATGGCTACACCTTC. Amino acid sequence: CASSQGDTYAYGYTF. The entire variable domain, with the rest obtained from reference TRBV14 and TRBJ1-2, is as follows: EAGVTQFPSHSVIEKGQTVTLRCDPISGHDNLYWYRRVMGKEIKFLLHFVKESKQDESGMPNNRFLAERTGGTYSTLKVQPAELEDSGVYFCASSQGDTYAYGYTFGSGTRLTVV.

This rearrangement joins TRBV4-2 to TRBJ2-7; D uncertain. CDR1 LGHNA and CDR2 YNFKEQ come from the germline V gene. V was cut by 0 bases and J by 3 bases, with 9 bases left in between. The CDR3 is 14 residues long. The CDR3 is CASSQDIGSYEQYF. CDR3 nucleotides: TGTGCCAGCAGCCAAGATATTGGCAGCTACGAGCAGTACTTC.

The J gene is TRBJ1-6, the V gene TRBV12-3 or TRBV12-4, with 9 bases matching TRBD1. This CDR3 region has 15 residues. Trimming removed 6 bases from V and 9 bases from J; junction bases left unmatched: 9. The DNA of the CDR3 is TGTGCCAGCAGGGCCGCGGGGACAGGGAGTTCACCCCTCCACTTT. As protein: CASRAAGTGSSPLHF.

This clonotype was detected only a few times. The rearrangement uses TRBV11-2 and TRBJ2-1; maybe TRBD2 (5 bases). V was clipped by 5 bases and J by 0 bases, with 11 bases between them. Germline CDR1 SGHAT, CDR2 FQNNGV. The CDR3 contains 15 residues. The DNA for the CDR3 is TGTGCCAGCAGCACCGGGATTAGCTCCTACAATGAGCAGTTCTTC. It yields the protein CASSTGISSYNEQFF.

This clonotype was picked up a small number of times. The chain uses TRBV4-3 and TRBJ2-1; D may correspond to TRBD1 or TRBD2 (6 bases each). This CDR3 spans 14 amino acids. V was cut by 0 bases and J by 9 bases, with 12 bases left in between. CDR1 is LGHNA, CDR2 YSLEER, per germline. CDR3 coding DNA: TGCGCCAGCAGCCAAGAACGGGGGCGGGCTGAGCAGTTCTTC. Amino acid sequence: CASSQERGRAEQFF.

This sequence joins TRBV10-3 and TRBJ2-1; D ambiguous. V gave up 5 bases and J gave up 10 bases, with 9 bases separating them. The germline V gene encodes CDR1 ENHRY and CDR2 SYGVKD. The CDR3 is 11 residues long. CDR3 region: CAISRGVEQFF. CDR3 nucleotides: TGTGCCATCAGTCGTGGAGTAGAGCAGTTCTTC.

Points on this clonotype: This sequence may be a read error, since a much larger clone differs from it by one base. The chain has TRBV12-3 or TRBV12-4 and TRBJ2-1, with TRBD2 matching over 12 bases. The CDR3 runs 17 residues. J was trimmed by 7 bases and V by 6 bases; bases with no gene match: 13. The CDR3 bases are TGTGCCAGCAGCCCCCAGACTAGCGGGAGTGTGTTGAATGAGCAGTTCTTC. Translating it yields CASSPQTSGSVLNEQFF.

The chain combines TRBV20-1 with TRBJ1-1; no definite D call. V was shortened by 6 bases and J by 2 bases, with 10 bases between the two germline ends. The germline gives CDR1 DFQATT, CDR2 SNEGSKA (reference sequence). There are 12 residues in the CDR3. Written as DNA, the CDR3 is TGCAGTGCCCTGGGTCCAAACACTGAAGCTTTCTTT. This sequence encodes CSALGPNTEAFF.

The chain employs TRBV7-6 and TRBJ2-7; TRBD1 matches at 10 bases. Trimming at V came to 0 bases and at J to 6 bases, leaving 5 bases not matched to a gene. Germline loops: CDR1 SGHVS, CDR2 FNYEAQ. This CDR3 comprises 15 residues. The CDR3 nucleotides are TGTGCCAGCAGCTTAGCCGGGACAGGGGCATTCGAGCAGTACTTC. Translating it yields CASSLAGTGAFEQYF.

The genes are TRBV29-1 and TRBJ1-1; 9 positions match TRBD1. The length of the CDR3 is 15 residues. Germline V gives CDR1 SQVTM, CDR2 ANQGSEA. V lost 6 bases, J lost 3 bases, and 11 bases stayed unmatched. CDR3 sequence reads: CSVGHTGQGDTEAFF. CDR3 DNA sequence: TGCAGCGTCGGGCATACGGGACAGGGAGACACTGAAGCTTTCTTT.

A few counts support this clonotype. This rearrangement joins TRBV21-1 to TRBJ2-1. TRBV21-1 is a known pseudogene. CDR3 length equals 15 residues. The DNA for the CDR3 is TGTGCCAGCAGCGGTCCAGCGTATTTCTACAATGAGCAGTTCTTC. Its protein is CASSGPAYFYNEQFF.

For this clonotype: A much larger clone differs by one base, so this may be a read error. This chain connects TRBV20-1 to TRBJ1-2; 7 positions match TRBD1. This CDR3 has 13 amino acids. V lost 4 bases and J lost 2; bases outside the gene matches: 4. CDR1 DFQATT and CDR2 SNEGSKA come from the germline V gene (reference sequence). As DNA, the CDR3 is TGCAGTGCTACCGGGACAGAGAACTATGGCTACACCTTC. It translates to CSATGTENYGYTF.

V gene TRBV19 combines with J gene TRBJ2-1, with 9 positions matching TRBD2. V was clipped by 3 bases and J by 1 base; unmatched bases: 4. This CDR3 has 16 amino acids. Germline V gene lookup returns CDR1 LNHDA and CDR2 SQIVND (reference sequence). The CDR3 nucleotides read TGTGCCAGTAGTATCGGCGGGAGGGCTTCCTACAATGAGCAGTTCTTC. It codes for CASSIGGRASYNEQFF. The entire variable domain, with the rest obtained from reference TRBV19 and TRBJ2-1, is as follows: DGGITQSPKYLFRKEGQNVTLSCEQNLNHDAMYWYRQDPGQGLRLIYYSQIVNDFQKGDIAEGYSVSREKKESFPLTVTSAQKNPTAFYLCASSIGGRASYNEQFFGPGTRLTVL.

This clonotype was seen many times. The rearrangement uses TRBV6-1 and TRBJ1-5; D is ambiguous. The V end lost 4 bases, the J end lost 0 bases, and 13 bases lay between the germline ends. This CDR3 is 16 amino acids long. The germline V gene has CDR1 MNHNS and CDR2 SASEGT. CDR3 bases: TGTGCCAGCAGTGGAGCAGGCGCTTATAGCAATCAGCCCCAGCATTTT. This gives the protein CASSGAGAYSNQPQHF.

This clonotype has a handful of counts. The chain is built from TRBV12-3 or TRBV12-4 and TRBJ2-5, with 8 bases identical to TRBD2. Trimming took 4 bases from V and 4 from J; bases not matched to a gene: 5. The CDR3 has 14 residues. CDR3 residues: CASSYGGARETQYF. The CDR3 nucleotides are TGTGCCAGCAGTTACGGGGGGGCCAGAGAGACCCAGTACTTC.

V gene TRBV7-6 combines with J gene TRBJ1-4, with no clear D. The CDR3 consists of 13 residues. The germline gives CDR1 SGHVS, CDR2 FNYEAQ. The V gene lost 5 bases and the J gene lost 11 bases, with 15 bases spanning the gap. The CDR3 DNA reads as TGTGCCAGCAGCCTTAGAGTGGGCGTCAAACTGTTTTTT. Translated, it gives CASSLRVGVKLFF.

This clonotype was seen a handful of times. This chain joins TRBV5-4 and TRBJ2-5, with D possibly called TRBD1 or TRBD2 (5 bases each). Trimming pared 4 bases from V and 1 base from J, leaving 17 bases between. CDR1 and CDR2 (germline): SGHNT, YYREEE (reference sequence). The CDR3 has 16 residues. CDR3 bases: TGTGCCAGCAGCAAAGGACTTCAGGGAATCCAAGAGACCCAGTACTTC. It translates to CASSKGLQGIQETQYF.

The chain carries TRBV2 and TRBJ2-7, with a possible D match to TRBD1 (6 bases). Germline loops: CDR1 SNHLY, CDR2 FYNNEI. With 5 bases removed from V and 4 bases from J, the gap between germline ends came to 12 bases. This CDR3 is 13 amino acids long. CDR3 amino acids: CASSYRANYEQYF. The CDR3, as DNA: TGTGCCAGCAGTTACAGGGCAAATTACGAGCAGTACTTC.

In its sample, this clonotype was seen a few times. V is TRBV6-2 or TRBV6-3 and J is TRBJ2-7; TRBD2 aligns across 10 bases. The V and J ends lost 0 bases and 4 bases, in that order; junction bases with no gene match: 3. This CDR3 region has 15 residues. Germline V gene sequence: CDR1 MNHEY, CDR2 SVGEGT. CDR3 loop: CASSYSRTSGYEQYF. The CDR3 bases are TGTGCCAGCAGTTACTCGAGGACTAGCGGTTACGAGCAGTACTTC.